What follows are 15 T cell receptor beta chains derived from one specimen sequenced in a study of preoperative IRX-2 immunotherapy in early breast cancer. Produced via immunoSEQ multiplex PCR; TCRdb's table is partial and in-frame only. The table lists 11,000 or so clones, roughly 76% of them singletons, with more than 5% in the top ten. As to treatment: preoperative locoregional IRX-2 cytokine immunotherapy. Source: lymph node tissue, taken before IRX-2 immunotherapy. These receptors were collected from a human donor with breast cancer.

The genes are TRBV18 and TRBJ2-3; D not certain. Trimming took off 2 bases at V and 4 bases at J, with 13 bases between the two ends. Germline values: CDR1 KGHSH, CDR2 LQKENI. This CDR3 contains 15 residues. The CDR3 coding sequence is TGTGCCAGCTCACCATTAGCTTCTCTAGCAGATACGCAGTATTTT. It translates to CASSPLASLADTQYF.

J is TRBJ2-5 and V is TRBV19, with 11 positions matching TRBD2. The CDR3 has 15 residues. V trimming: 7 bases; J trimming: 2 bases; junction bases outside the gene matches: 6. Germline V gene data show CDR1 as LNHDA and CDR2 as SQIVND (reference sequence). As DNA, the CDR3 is TGTGCCAGTACCCCGACTAGCGGGACACAAGAGACCCAGTACTTC. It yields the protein CASTPTSGTQETQYF.

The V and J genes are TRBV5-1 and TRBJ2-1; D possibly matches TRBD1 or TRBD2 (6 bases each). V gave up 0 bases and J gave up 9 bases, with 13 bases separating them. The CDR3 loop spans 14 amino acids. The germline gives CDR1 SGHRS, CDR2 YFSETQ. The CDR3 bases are TGCGCCAGCAGCTTGGAAGGGGGGCAGGGTGAGCAGTTCTTC. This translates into CASSLEGGQGEQFF.

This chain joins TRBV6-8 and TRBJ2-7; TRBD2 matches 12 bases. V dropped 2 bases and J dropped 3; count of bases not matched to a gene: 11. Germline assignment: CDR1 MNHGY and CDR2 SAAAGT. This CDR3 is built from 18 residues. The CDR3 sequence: CASSYTRRGLAGRYEQYF. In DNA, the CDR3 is TGTGCCAGCAGTTACACCCGCCGTGGACTAGCGGGACGCTACGAGCAGTACTTC.

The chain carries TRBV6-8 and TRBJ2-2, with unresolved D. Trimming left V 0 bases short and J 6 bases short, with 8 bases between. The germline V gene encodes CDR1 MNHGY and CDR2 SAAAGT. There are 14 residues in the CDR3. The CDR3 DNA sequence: TGTGCCAGCAGTTACTCGACGACCCCCGGGGAGCTGTTTTTT. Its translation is CASSYSTTPGELFF.

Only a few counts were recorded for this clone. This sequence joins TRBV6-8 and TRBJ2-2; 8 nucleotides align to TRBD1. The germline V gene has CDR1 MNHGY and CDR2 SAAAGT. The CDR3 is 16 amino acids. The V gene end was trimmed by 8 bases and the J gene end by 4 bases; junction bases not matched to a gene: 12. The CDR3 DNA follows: TGTGCCAGCGGAGTCGGACAGGGTGGGCGCACCGGGGAGCTGTTTTTT. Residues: CASGVGQGGRTGELFF.

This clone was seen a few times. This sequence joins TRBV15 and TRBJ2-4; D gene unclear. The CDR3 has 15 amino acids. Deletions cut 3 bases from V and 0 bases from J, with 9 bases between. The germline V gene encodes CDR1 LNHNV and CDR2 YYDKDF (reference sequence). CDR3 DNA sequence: TGTGCCACCAGCAGGGAAAGATTAGCCAAAAACATTCAGTACTTC. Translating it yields CATSRERLAKNIQYF.

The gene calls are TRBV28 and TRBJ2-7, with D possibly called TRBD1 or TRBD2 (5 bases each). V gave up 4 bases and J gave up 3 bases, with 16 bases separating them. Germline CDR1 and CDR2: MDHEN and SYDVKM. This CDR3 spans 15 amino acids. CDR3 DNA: TGTGCCAGCAGTTCCGGGGCGCCCGGAGGCTACGAGCAGTACTTC. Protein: CASSSGAPGGYEQYF.

The CDR3 DNA sequence: TGTGCCAGCCACCGGGACCGATCCTACGAGCAGTACTTC. Translating it yields CASHRDRSYEQYF. The chain is built from TRBV7-2 and TRBJ2-7; possibly TRBD1 or TRBD2 for D (5 bases each). The V gene's germline CDR1 is SGHTA and CDR2 FQGNSA. Trimming took off 8 bases at V and 1 base at J, with 12 bases between the two ends. CDR3 length: 13 amino acids.

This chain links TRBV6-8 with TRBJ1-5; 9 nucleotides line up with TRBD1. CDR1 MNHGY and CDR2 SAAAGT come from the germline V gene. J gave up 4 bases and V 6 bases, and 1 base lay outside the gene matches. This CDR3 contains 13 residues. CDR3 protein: CASSGTGNQPQHF. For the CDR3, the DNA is TGTGCCAGCAGCGGGACAGGGAATCAGCCCCAGCATTTT.

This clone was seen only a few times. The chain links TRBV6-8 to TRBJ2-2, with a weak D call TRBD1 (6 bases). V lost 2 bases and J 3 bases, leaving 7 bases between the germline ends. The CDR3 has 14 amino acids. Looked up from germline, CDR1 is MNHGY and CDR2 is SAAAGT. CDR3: CASSYGGHTGELFF. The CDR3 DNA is TGTGCCAGCAGTTACGGGGGCCACACCGGGGAGCTGTTTTTT.

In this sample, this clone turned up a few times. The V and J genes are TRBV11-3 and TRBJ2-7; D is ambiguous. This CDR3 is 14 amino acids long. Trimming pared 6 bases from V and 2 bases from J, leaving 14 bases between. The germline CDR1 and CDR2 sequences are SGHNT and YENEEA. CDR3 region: CASRGTSTPYEQYF. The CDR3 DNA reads TGTGCCAGCAGGGGAACCTCTACCCCCTACGAGCAGTACTTC. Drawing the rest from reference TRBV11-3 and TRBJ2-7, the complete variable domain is EAGVVQSPRYKIIEKKQPVAFWCNPISGHNTLYWYLQNLGQGPELLIRYENEEAVDDSQLPKDRFSAERLKGVDSTLKIQPAELGDSAVYLCASRGTSTPYEQYFGPGTRLTVT.

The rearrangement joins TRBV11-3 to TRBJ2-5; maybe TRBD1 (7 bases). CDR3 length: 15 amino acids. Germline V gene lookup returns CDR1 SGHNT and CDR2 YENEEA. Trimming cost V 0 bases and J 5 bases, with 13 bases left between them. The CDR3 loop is CASSLEGRGVETQYF. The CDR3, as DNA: TGTGCCAGCAGCTTAGAAGGCAGGGGGGTGGAGACCCAGTACTTC.

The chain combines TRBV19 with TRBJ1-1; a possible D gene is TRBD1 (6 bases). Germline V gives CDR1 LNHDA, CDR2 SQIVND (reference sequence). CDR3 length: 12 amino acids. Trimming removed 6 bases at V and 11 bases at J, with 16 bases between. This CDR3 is CASRTEQGPAFF. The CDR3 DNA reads TGTGCCAGTAGGACCGAACAGGGTCCGGCTTTCTTT. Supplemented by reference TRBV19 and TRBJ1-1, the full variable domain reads DGGITQSPKYLFRKEGQNVTLSCEQNLNHDAMYWYRQDPGQGLRLIYYSQIVNDFQKGDIAEGYSVSREKKESFPLTVTSAQKNPTAFYLCASRTEQGPAFFGQGTRLTVV.

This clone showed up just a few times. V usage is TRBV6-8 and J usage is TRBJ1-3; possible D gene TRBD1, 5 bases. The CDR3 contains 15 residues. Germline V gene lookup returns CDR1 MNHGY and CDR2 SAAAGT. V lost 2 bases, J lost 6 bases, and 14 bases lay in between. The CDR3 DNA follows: TGTGCCAGCAGTTACGACAGCTCTCTGACAAACACCATATATTTT. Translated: CASSYDSSLTNTIYF.